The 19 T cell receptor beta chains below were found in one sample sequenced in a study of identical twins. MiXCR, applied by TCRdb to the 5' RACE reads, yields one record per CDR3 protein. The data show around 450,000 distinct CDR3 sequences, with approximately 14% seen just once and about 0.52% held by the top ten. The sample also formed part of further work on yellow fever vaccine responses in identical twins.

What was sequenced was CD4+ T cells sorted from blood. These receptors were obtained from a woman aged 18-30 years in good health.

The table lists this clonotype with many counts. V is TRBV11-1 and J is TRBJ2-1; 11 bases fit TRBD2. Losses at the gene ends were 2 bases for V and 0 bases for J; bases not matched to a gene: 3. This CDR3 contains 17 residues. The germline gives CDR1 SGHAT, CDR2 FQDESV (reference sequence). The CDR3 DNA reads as TGTGCCAGCAGCTTAACTACTAGCGGGAGCTCCTACAATGAGCAGTTCTTC. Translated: CASSLTTSGSSYNEQFF.

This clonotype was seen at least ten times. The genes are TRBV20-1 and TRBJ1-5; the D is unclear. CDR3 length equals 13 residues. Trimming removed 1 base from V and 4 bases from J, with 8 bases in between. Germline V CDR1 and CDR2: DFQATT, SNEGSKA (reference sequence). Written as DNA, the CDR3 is TGCAGTGCTAGAGGTACAGAGAATCAGCCCCAGCATTTT. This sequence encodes CSARGTENQPQHF.

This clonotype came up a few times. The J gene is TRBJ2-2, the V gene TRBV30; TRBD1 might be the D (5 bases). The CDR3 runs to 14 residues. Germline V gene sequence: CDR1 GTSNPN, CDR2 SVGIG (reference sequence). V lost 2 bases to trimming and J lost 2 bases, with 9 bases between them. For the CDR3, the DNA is TGTGCCTGGAGTAGGGGCGGTAACACCGGGGAGCTGTTTTTT. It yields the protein CAWSRGGNTGELFF.

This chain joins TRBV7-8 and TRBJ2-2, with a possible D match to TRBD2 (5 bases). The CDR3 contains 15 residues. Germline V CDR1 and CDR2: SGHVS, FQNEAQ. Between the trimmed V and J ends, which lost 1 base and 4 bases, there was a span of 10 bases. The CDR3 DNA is TGTGCCAGCAGCTTAGGGAGGCTTAGCACCGGGGAGCTGTTTTTT. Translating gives CASSLGRLSTGELFF.

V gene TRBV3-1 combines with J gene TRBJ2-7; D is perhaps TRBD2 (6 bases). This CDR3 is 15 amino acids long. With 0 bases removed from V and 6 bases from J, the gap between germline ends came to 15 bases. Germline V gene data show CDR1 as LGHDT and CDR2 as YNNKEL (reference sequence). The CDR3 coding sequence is TGTGCCAGCAGCCAAGACGGATCTAGCGTGGGCGAGCAGTACTTC. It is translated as CASSQDGSSVGEQYF.

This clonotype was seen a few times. The CDR3 spells CASSYSGLAGTGGANVLTF. CDR3 bases: TGTGCCAGCAGTTACTCGGGACTAGCGGGGACGGGTGGGGCCAACGTCCTGACTTTC. This rearrangement joins TRBV6-5 to TRBJ2-6, with 13 bases lining up with TRBD2. There are 19 residues in the CDR3. With 0 bases clipped from V and 3 bases from J, the junction kept 5 bases outside the gene matches. The V gene's germline CDR1 is MNHEY and CDR2 SVGAGI.

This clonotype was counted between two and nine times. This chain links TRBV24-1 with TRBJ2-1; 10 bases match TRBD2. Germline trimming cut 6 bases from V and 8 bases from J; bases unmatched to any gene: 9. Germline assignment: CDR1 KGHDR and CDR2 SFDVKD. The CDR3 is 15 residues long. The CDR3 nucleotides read TGTGCCACCAGTCAACCGAGCGGGAGGGTAGATGAGCAGTTCTTC. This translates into CATSQPSGRVDEQFF.

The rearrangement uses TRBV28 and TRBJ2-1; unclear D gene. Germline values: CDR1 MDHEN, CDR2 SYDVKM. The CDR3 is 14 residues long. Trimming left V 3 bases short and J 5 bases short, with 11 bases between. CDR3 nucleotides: TGTGCCAGCAGTTTGGTAGGGCCCAACAATGAGCAGTTCTTC. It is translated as CASSLVGPNNEQFF.

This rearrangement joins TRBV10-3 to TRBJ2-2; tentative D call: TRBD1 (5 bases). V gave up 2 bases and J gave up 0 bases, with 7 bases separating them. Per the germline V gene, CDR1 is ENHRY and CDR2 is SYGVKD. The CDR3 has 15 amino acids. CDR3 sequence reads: CAISEGASNTGELFF. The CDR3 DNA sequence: TGTGCCATCAGTGAGGGGGCTTCGAACACCGGGGAGCTGTTTTTT.

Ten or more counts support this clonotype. The CDR3 here is CSAVRLVQETQYF. CDR3 nucleotides: TGCAGTGCTGTCAGACTAGTACAAGAGACCCAGTACTTC. The chain uses TRBV20-1 and TRBJ2-5; D might be TRBD2 (6 bases). This CDR3 contains 13 residues. Trimming took off 5 bases at V and 2 bases at J, with 12 bases between the two ends. The germline V gene encodes CDR1 DFQATT and CDR2 SNEGSKA (reference sequence).

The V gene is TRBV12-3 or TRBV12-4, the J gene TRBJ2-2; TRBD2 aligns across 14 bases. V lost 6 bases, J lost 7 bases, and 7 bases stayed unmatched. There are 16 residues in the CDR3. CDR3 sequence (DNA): TGTGCCAGCAGGGTCGGGACTAGCGGGAGAGTCGGGGAGCTGTTTTTT. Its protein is CASRVGTSGRVGELFF.

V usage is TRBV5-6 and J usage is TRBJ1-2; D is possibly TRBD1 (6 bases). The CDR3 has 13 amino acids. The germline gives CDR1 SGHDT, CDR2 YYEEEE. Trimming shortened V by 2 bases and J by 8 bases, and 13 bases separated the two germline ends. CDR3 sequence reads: CASSLSQGLGYTF. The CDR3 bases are TGTGCCAGCAGCTTATCACAGGGATTGGGCTACACCTTC.

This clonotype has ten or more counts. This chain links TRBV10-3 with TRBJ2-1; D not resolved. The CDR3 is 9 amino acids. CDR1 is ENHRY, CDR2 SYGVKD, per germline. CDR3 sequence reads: CSRWTKTFF. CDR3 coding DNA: TGTTCCCGATGGACCAAGACCTTCTTC.

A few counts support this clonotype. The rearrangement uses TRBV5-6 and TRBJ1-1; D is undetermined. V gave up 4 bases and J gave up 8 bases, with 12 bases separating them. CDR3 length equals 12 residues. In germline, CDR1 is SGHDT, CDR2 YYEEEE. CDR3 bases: TGTGCCAGCAGCATGGGTCTCAGGGAAGCTTTCTTT. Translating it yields CASSMGLREAFF.

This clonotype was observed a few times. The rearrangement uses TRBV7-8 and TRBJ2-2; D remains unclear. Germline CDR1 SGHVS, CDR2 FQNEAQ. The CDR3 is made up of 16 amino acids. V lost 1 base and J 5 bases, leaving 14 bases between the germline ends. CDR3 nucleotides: TGTGCCAGCAGCTTAGATAGGGTCGGGTTGACCGGGGAGCTGTTTTTT. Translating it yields CASSLDRVGLTGELFF.

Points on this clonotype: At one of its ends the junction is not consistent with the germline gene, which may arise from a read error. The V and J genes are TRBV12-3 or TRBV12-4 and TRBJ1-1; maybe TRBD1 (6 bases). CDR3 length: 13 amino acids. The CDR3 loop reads CARSLKGQGEAFF. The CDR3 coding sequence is TGTGCCAGAAGTTTAAAGGGTCAGGGGGAAGCTTTCTTT.

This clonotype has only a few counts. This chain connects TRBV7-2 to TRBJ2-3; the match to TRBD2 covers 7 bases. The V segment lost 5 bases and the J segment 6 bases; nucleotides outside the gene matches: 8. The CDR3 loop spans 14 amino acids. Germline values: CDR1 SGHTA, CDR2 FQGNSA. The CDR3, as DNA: TGTGCCAGCAGCCCCTTGCGGGGGTTTGATACGCAGTATTTT. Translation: CASSPLRGFDTQYF.

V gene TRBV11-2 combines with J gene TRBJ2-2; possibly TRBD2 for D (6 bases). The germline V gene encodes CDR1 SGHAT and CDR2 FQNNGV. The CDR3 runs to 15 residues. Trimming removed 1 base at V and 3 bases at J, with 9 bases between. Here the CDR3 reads CASSLVTGDTGELFF. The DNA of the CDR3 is TGTGCCAGCAGCTTAGTAACGGGAGACACCGGGGAGCTGTTTTTT.

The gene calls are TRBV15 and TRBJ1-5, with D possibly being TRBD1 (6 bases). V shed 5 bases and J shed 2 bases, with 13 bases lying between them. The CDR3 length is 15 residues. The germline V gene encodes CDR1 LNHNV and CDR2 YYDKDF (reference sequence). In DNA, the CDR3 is TGTGCCACCAGCCCTCCGGGGGCGGGCAATCAGCCCCAGCATTTT. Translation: CATSPPGAGNQPQHF.